The 9 T cell receptor beta chains listed next were all sequenced from one sample in a study of blood T cell repertoires in COVID-19. TCRdb's table, derived via immunoSEQ multiplex PCR, lists solely in-frame clones and lacks some. The sample lists about 210,000 clones; 82% were seen once. Material: peripheral blood. Receptors were obtained from a woman in her forties with acute or convalescent COVID-19.

The V gene is TRBV7-9, the J gene TRBJ1-1, with D unresolved. The CDR3 consists of 12 residues. Deletions cut 5 bases from V and 5 bases from J, with 9 bases between. Germline V CDR1 and CDR2: SEHNR, FQNEAQ (reference sequence). Written as DNA, the CDR3 is TGTGCCAGCAGCCTAATCTATACTGAAGCTTTCTTT. Protein: CASSLIYTEAFF.

CDR3 DNA: TGTGCCAGTATGCGCCCAGGCACCTACGAGCAGTACTTC. It codes for CASMRPGTYEQYF. The chain links TRBV19 to TRBJ2-7; D remains unclear. Germline-derived CDR1 and CDR2 are LNHDA and SQIVND (reference sequence). V was trimmed by 7 bases and J by 2 bases, leaving 12 bases between them. This CDR3 is 13 amino acids long.

The rearrangement uses TRBV12-3 or TRBV12-4 and TRBJ2-3, with D possibly TRBD2 on 6 matching bases. V dropped 3 bases and J dropped 6 bases, with 10 bases sitting between them. There are 13 residues in the CDR3. CDR3 loop: CASSFPSEDTQYF. The CDR3 DNA is TGTGCCAGCAGTTTTCCTAGCGAGGATACGCAGTATTTT.

This chain's CDR3 is CASSLAQGADSPLHF. The CDR3 DNA reads TGTGCCAGCAGCTTGGCCCAGGGGGCAGATTCACCCCTCCACTTT. The genes are TRBV5-6 and TRBJ1-6; 8 nucleotides line up with TRBD1. The germline CDR1 and CDR2 sequences are SGHDT and YYEEEE. This CDR3 region has 15 residues. Unmatched junction bases numbered 4, after V lost 0 bases and J lost 8 bases.

As concerns this clone: The junction departs from the called germline gene at one end, perhaps through a read error. CDR3 DNA: TGCGCCAGCAGCTTGGAGAAAGGGACACCTCCGAATTTT. This codes for CASSLEKGTPPNF. The V gene is TRBV5-1, the J gene TRBJ1-3; the D gene is possibly TRBD1 (6 bases). The CDR3 runs to 13 residues. The germline gives CDR1 SGHRS, CDR2 YFSETQ.

The gene calls are TRBV5-1 and TRBJ1-2, with 10 bases matching TRBD1. Germline values: CDR1 SGHRS, CDR2 YFSETQ. The CDR3 is made up of 15 amino acids. Trimming cost V 4 bases and J 2 bases; bases outside gene matches: 5. Written as DNA, the CDR3 is TGCGCCAGCAGCACAGGACAGGGGGGGAACTATGGCTACACCTTC. It translates to CASSTGQGGNYGYTF.

The sample holds one count of this clone. The chain recombines TRBV5-1 with TRBJ2-1, with TRBD2 matching 9 bases. V was clipped by 5 bases and J by 3 bases; unmatched bases: 12. The germline V gene encodes CDR1 SGHRS and CDR2 YFSETQ. The CDR3 is 17 residues long. In DNA, the CDR3 is TGCGCCAGCAGGAGGGCTAGCGGGGCCGCGGACTACAATGAGCAGTTCTTC. Protein: CASRRASGAADYNEQFF.

This chain joins TRBV2 and TRBJ1-3; no firm D call. This CDR3 region has 14 residues. Germline V gene sequence: CDR1 SNHLY, CDR2 FYNNEI. Trimming stripped 4 bases from V and 2 bases from J, with 9 bases between. This CDR3 reads CASSVAGTGNTIYF. The DNA of the CDR3 is TGTGCCAGCAGTGTGGCAGGTACTGGAAACACCATATATTTT.

This clone showed up just once. The chain uses TRBV5-6 and TRBJ1-2, with D uncertain. Trimming took 4 bases from V and 2 from J, leaving 12 bases between them. CDR1 is SGHDT, CDR2 YYEEEE, per germline. The CDR3 sequence is 14 residues long. The CDR3 nucleotides are TGTGCCAGCAGCCCGAGTCGGGAAAACTATGGCTACACCTTC. Amino acids: CASSPSRENYGYTF.